A selection of T cell receptor beta chains follows, all from one sample in a study of blood T cell repertoires in COVID-19. Profiled with immunoSEQ multiplex PCR; TCRdb holds only in-frame clones, not every one. This table has hundreds of thousands of clones, about 85% appearing once. The sequencing sample was made of PBMCs or T cells enriched from blood (not recorded which). The receptors were sampled from a woman aged 55-70 years who had recovered from COVID-19. Each CDR3 is given with its conserved first and last residue. A D gene is named only where the DNA matches it firmly.

j_gene | d_gene | v_gene | CDR3aa
TRBJ2-1 | TRBD1 | TRBV20-1 | CSASSGQAHHEQFF
TRBJ1-1 | . | TRBV24-1 | CATSTGHLNTEAFF
TRBJ1-1 | . | TRBV9 | CASSKRTVNTEAFF
TRBJ2-1 | . | TRBV28 | CASTGGRGSYNEQFF
TRBJ1-2 | . | TRBV19 | CASSPRGELGYTF
TRBJ2-2 | . | TRBV5-1 | CASSLASGFAGELFF
TRBJ1-2 | TRBD1 | TRBV27 | CASSLGDRAGHGYTF
TRBJ1-4 | TRBD1 | TRBV6-5 | CASRAGTGRGEKLFF
TRBJ2-7 | . | TRBV3-1/TRBV3-2 | CASSQGESEQYF
TRBJ2-5 | TRBD1 | TRBV6-2/TRBV6-3 | CASNPGTGGETQYF
TRBJ2-3 | . | TRBV3-1/TRBV3-2 | CASSQLGSSQYF
TRBJ1-4 | TRBD1 | TRBV10-3 | CAARGQGNEKLFF
TRBJ2-3 | . | TRBV5-6 | CASSEIELKDTQYF
TRBJ2-3 | TRBD2 | TRBV11-2 | CASSTRLAGATDTQYF
TRBJ1-2 | . | TRBV24-1 | CATSDSDSYGYTF
TRBJ1-1 | . | TRBV6-5 | CASSLEATMNTEAFF
TRBJ2-2 | TRBD1 | TRBV30 | CAWRTGTGVNTGELFF
TRBJ2-2 | TRBD1 | TRBV5-1 | CASSFGGTGGRTGELFF
TRBJ2-5 | . | TRBV12-5 | CASGSLSETQYF
TRBJ1-5 | . | TRBV3-1/TRBV3-2 | CASSQSFEGYSNQPQHF
TRBJ1-3 | TRBD1 | TRBV7-8 | CASSSWDSSGNTIYF
TRBJ1-3 | . | TRBV6-5 | CASSYSGRSSGNTIYF
TRBJ2-7 | . | TRBV5-4 | CASSFQGYYEQYF
TRBJ2-1 | TRBD2 | TRBV3-1/TRBV3-2 | CASSQDVSGAWAEQFF
TRBJ2-5 | TRBD2 | TRBV7-2 | CASSLTASGGARETQYF
TRBJ1-1 | TRBD1 | TRBV5-1 | CASSLEGASNTEAFF
TRBJ1-1 | . | TRBV6-5 | CASSYGIWGGTEAFF
TRBJ1-2 | . | TRBV30 | CALIDTNYGYTF